The clone carrying this T cell receptor beta chain was detected ten times or more. Antigen unknown. Lactation, pregnancy, other autoimmune disease or uncontrolled infection led to exclusion of patients. This sample holds PBMCs from 8 to 10 ml fresh peripheral blood. This entry comes from a study of T cells in Graves' hyperthyroidism and ophthalmopathy. Study findings and constraints: Most clonotypes expanded in thyroid above 0.001 were likewise present in blood.

TCR beta CDR3 sequences were amplified from RNA transcripts. The HTBI primer set served for first-round RT-PCR of the TCR CDR3. Each CDR3 protein gets one entry after TCRdb re-called the multiplex PCR reads with MiXCR. The sample holds 550,000 to 600,000 distinct CDR3 sequences, 14% seen once. The CDR3 spans 14 residues. In germline, CDR1 is DFQATT, CDR2 SNEGSKA (reference sequence). V gave up 0 bases and J gave up 7 bases; unmatched junction bases: 7. The chain links TRBV20-1 to TRBJ2-7, with 9 bases identical to TRBD2. The clonotype was recovered from a woman aged 18-35 years with Graves' ophthalmopathy. Sequences were obtained from blood. The CDR3 is CSARDPFLAGEQYF. In DNA, the CDR3 is TGCAGTGCTAGAGATCCGTTTCTAGCGGGAGAGCAGTACTTC.